This entry features one T cell receptor beta chain sequence. This record comes from a study of blood T cell repertoires in COVID-19. Looking at the study overall: The origin of the acute and convalescent COVID-19 samples was the United States, Italy and Spain. PBMCs, B-cell-depleted T cells, or T cells were the source of the cDNA or gDNA that made up the material.

Under the authors' procedure: Estimates of nucleated cell counts were drawn from the amplification of reference gene primers. Data came from immunoSEQ multiplex PCR; TCRdb stores just in-frame clones and leaves some out. V and J calls and clone size come straight from that table; D and trimming were deduced from the DNA. Of roughly 200,000 clones in the sample, roughly 89% were seen once. The sample taken for sequencing was peripheral blood. The receptor comes from a man between 60 and 75 years old who had recovered from COVID-19.

Written as DNA, the CDR3 is TGTGCCAGCAGTTTCCGGGGACAGCCCCAGCATTTT. Encoded protein: CASSFRGQPQHF. J is TRBJ1-5 and V is TRBV6-2 or TRBV6-3; D not resolved. CDR1 is MNHEY and CDR2 is SVGEGT in the germline V gene. The CDR3 spans 12 residues. V lost 4 bases to trimming and J lost 7 bases, with 8 bases between them.